These 29 T cell receptor beta chains were all obtained from the same sample, sequenced in a study of blood T cells in healthy people across ages. Next came a second PCR, run for 7 to 11 cycles, which used a sample-barcoded 5' primer along with a J-beta primer mix. MiXCR, applied by TCRdb to the 5' RACE reads, yields one record per CDR3 protein. The sample consists of 1.5 million to 2 million distinct CDR3 sequences, around half of them appearing once. Source material: blood. The origin of the receptors is a woman between 40 and 55 years old in good health.

The genes are TRBV27 and TRBJ2-5; D gene unclear. The ends were cut back, 5 bases at V and 5 bases at J, with 12 bases in the middle. CDR3 size: 13 residues. Looked up from germline, CDR1 is MNHEY and CDR2 is SMNVEV (reference sequence). The CDR3 loop reads CASSVKLSETQYF. CDR3 sequence (DNA): TGTGCCAGCAGTGTAAAGCTATCGGAGACCCAGTACTTC.

A few counts support this clonotype. This chain links TRBV9 with TRBJ2-1; D is unresolved. The ends were cut back, 0 bases at V and 4 bases at J, with 14 bases in the middle. The germline V gene encodes CDR1 SGDLS and CDR2 YYNGEE. This CDR3 is built from 16 residues. DNA for the CDR3: TGTGCCAGCAGCGTAGCTGCCACCTCCCATTACAATGAGCAGTTCTTC. It yields the protein CASSVAATSHYNEQFF.

The sample holds a few counts of this clonotype. This sequence joins TRBV7-8 and TRBJ2-3, with 7 bases that match TRBD2. The germline CDR1 and CDR2 sequences are SGHVS and FQNEAQ. V shed 1 base and J 11 bases; nucleotides not matched to a gene: 9. The CDR3 covers 14 residues. CDR3 DNA: TGTGCCAGCAGCTTAGATTTGGTGGCGGGGGTGCAGTATTTT. Translating it yields CASSLDLVAGVQYF.

This clonotype has more than one count but fewer than ten. This chain uses TRBV12-3 or TRBV12-4 with TRBJ2-5, with D perhaps assigned TRBD1 or TRBD2 (7 bases each). The CDR3 length is 15 residues. Between the trimmed V and J ends, which lost 6 bases and 11 bases, there was a span of 25 bases. DNA for the CDR3: TGTGCCAGCAGCCGCGGGGGCCAGGGGGGAGTTGAGCAGTACTTC. Protein sequence: CASSRGGQGGVEQYF.

The chain carries TRBV20-1 and TRBJ1-2; D remains unclear. V lost 4 bases to trimming and J lost 7 bases, with 10 bases between them. This CDR3 comprises 11 residues. Germline V gene sequence: CDR1 DFQATT, CDR2 SNEGSKA (reference sequence). CDR3 region: CSATDLRGYTF. DNA for the CDR3: TGCAGTGCTACTGACTTGCGTGGCTACACCTTC.

This clonotype has only a few counts. One end of the junction varies from germline; a read error may be responsible. The V call is TRBV7-2, the J call TRBJ2-5; no firm D call. Per the germline V gene, CDR1 is SGHTA and CDR2 is FQGNSA. This CDR3 contains 14 residues. CDR3 nucleotides: TGTGCCGGCAGCTTAACAGCACCACAAGAGACCCAGTACTTC. It encodes CAGSLTAPQETQYF.

On this clonotype: An end of the junction does not agree with germline; a read error may underlie this. The chain carries TRBV6-5 and TRBJ1-2, with a weak D call TRBD1 (6 bases). CDR1 is MNHEY and CDR2 is SVGAGI in the germline V gene. The CDR3 extends over 14 amino acids. The CDR3 DNA reads TGTGCCAGCAGTTACTCCGGACAGAACTGTGGCTACACCTTC. This gives the protein CASSYSGQNCGYTF.

The chain joins TRBV5-1 to TRBJ2-7, with 7 bases that match TRBD1. Germline lookup yields CDR1 SGHRS and CDR2 YFSETQ. CDR3 length equals 15 residues. V lost 6 bases and J lost 3; bases outside the gene matches: 12. The CDR3 loop is CASTPAGTALYEQYF. In DNA, the CDR3 is TGCGCCAGCACCCCGGCCGGGACAGCCCTCTACGAGCAGTACTTC. The complete variable domain, with remaining parts taken from reference TRBV5-1 and TRBJ2-7, reads KAGVTQTPRYLIKTRGQQVTLSCSPISGHRSVSWYQQTPGQGLQFLFEYFSETQRNKGNFPGRFSGRQFSNSRSEMNVSTLELGDSALYLCASTPAGTALYEQYFGPGTRLTVT.

J is TRBJ2-3 and V is TRBV7-9; tentatively, D is TRBD1 or TRBD2 (6 bases each). Trimming took off 4 bases at V and 2 bases at J, with 13 bases between the two ends. CDR3 size: 15 residues. Looked up from germline, CDR1 is SEHNR and CDR2 is FQNEAQ (reference sequence). CDR3 DNA sequence: TGTGCCAGCAGCTCCCGGAGGGGGGCCACAGATACGCAGTATTTT. Translated: CASSSRRGATDTQYF.

The J gene is TRBJ1-2, the V gene TRBV6-5; D is perhaps TRBD1 (6 bases). Germline assignment: CDR1 MNHEY and CDR2 SVGAGI. Trimming removed 5 bases at V and 7 bases at J, with 23 bases between. The CDR3 is made up of 16 amino acids. The CDR3 reads CASSTGLGAREGGYTF. CDR3 DNA: TGTGCCAGCAGTACAGGTCTGGGGGCGCGAGAGGGTGGCTACACCTTC.

This sequence joins TRBV6-5 and TRBJ2-1, with 10 bases aligning to TRBD2. The ends lost 6 bases at V and 8 bases at J; junction bases unmatched: 4. The germline V gene encodes CDR1 MNHEY and CDR2 SVGAGI. The CDR3 has 13 amino acids. CDR3 residues: CASRASGGDEQFF. CDR3 DNA: TGTGCCAGCAGAGCTAGCGGGGGTGATGAGCAGTTCTTC.

The chain recombines TRBV25-1 with TRBJ2-4; D could derive from TRBD1 or TRBD2 (5 bases each). Germline CDR1 reads MGHDK; CDR2 reads SYGVNS. This CDR3 has 14 residues. V gave up 5 bases and J gave up 3 bases, with 11 bases separating them. The CDR3 region is CASSPERGKNIQYF. CDR3 coding DNA: TGTGCCAGCAGTCCCGAGAGGGGCAAAAACATTCAGTACTTC.

In this sample, this clonotype turned up a few times. The V and J genes are TRBV29-1 and TRBJ1-2; 7 bases are shared with TRBD1. With V trimmed by 6 bases and J by 8 bases, 9 bases remained unmatched. CDR3 length: 12 residues. Germline-derived CDR1 and CDR2 are SQVTM and ANQGSEA. The CDR3 protein is CSVEMNRGGYTF. The CDR3 coding sequence is TGCAGCGTCGAGATGAACAGGGGAGGCTACACCTTC. Using reference TRBV29-1 and TRBJ1-2 for the parts outside the CDR3, the full variable domain is SAVISQKPSRDICQRGTSLTIQCQVDSQVTMMFWYRQQPGQSLTLIATANQGSEATYESGFVIDKFPISRPNLTFSTLTVSNMSPEDSSIYLCSVEMNRGGYTFGSGTRLTVV.

This clonotype has more than one count but fewer than ten. V usage is TRBV12-3 or TRBV12-4 and J usage is TRBJ2-1; unclear D gene. The CDR3 spans 15 residues. The V end lost 3 bases, the J end lost 5 bases, and 14 bases lay between the germline ends. The CDR3 loop is CASSFAVYGNNEQFF. The CDR3 nucleotides read TGTGCCAGCAGTTTTGCCGTCTATGGGAACAATGAGCAGTTCTTC.

Regarding this clonotype: This clone may be a read error of a much larger clone one base away. The chain is built from TRBV29-1 and TRBJ2-5; 7 nucleotides line up with TRBD2. Germline-derived CDR1 and CDR2 are SQVTM and ANQGSEA. The CDR3 runs 17 residues. V was clipped by 1 base and J by 11 bases; unmatched bases: 22. CDR3 DNA sequence: TGCAGCGTTGAAGCCCTAGCTTTGGCGGGGGAGGGCAATGAGCAGTACTTC. Translation gives CSVEALALAGEGNEQYF.

Many counts were recorded for this clonotype. DNA for the CDR3: TGTGCCAGCAGTTCTCCGGGTCGGAAGGGCGGCTACACCTTC. Its translation is CASSSPGRKGGYTF. This sequence joins TRBV27 and TRBJ1-2; D is undetermined. This CDR3 region has 14 residues. Per the germline V gene, CDR1 is MNHEY and CDR2 is SMNVEV (reference sequence). Trimming removed 4 bases from V and 8 bases from J, with 17 bases in between.

This clonotype was detected only a few times. The chain joins TRBV2 to TRBJ2-3; D is unclear. Per the germline V gene, CDR1 is SNHLY and CDR2 is FYNNEI. Trimming removed 7 bases at V and 1 base at J, with 18 bases between. The CDR3 covers 16 residues. The chain's CDR3 is CASTDAPRRGTDTQYF. The CDR3 DNA reads TGTGCCAGCACCGACGCCCCACGTAGAGGCACAGATACGCAGTATTTT.

This chain uses TRBV6-2 or TRBV6-3 with TRBJ2-7; 8 positions agree with TRBD1. The ends lost 2 bases at V and 1 base at J; junction bases unmatched: 1. CDR1 is MNHEY, CDR2 SVGEGT, per germline. This CDR3 contains 14 residues. The CDR3 here is CASSYGDRSYEQYF. CDR3 DNA sequence: TGTGCCAGCAGTTACGGGGACAGGTCCTACGAGCAGTACTTC.

The J gene is TRBJ2-1, the V gene TRBV9; 11 nucleotides match TRBD2. The CDR3 runs 15 residues. The germline gives CDR1 SGDLS, CDR2 YYNGEE. The ends lost 0 bases at V and 5 bases at J; junction bases unmatched: 1. The DNA of the CDR3 is TGTGCCAGCAGCGTAGAACTAGCGGGGGACAATGAGCAGTTCTTC. This sequence encodes CASSVELAGDNEQFF.

This clonotype was counted between two and nine times. As DNA, the CDR3 is TGTGCCAGCAGCCCGACTCGGACAGGGGGCGCAGACGAGCAGTACTTC. The encoded protein is CASSPTRTGGADEQYF. The J gene is TRBJ2-7, the V gene TRBV7-2, with TRBD1 identical over 11 bases. The CDR3 is 16 amino acids. Losses at the gene ends were 5 bases for V and 5 bases for J; bases not matched to a gene: 11. The germline V gene has CDR1 SGHTA and CDR2 FQGNSA.

V and J are TRBV11-2 and TRBJ2-5; no reliable D call. The CDR3 spans 15 residues. V lost 1 base to trimming and J lost 2 bases, with 11 bases between them. CDR1 is SGHAT and CDR2 is FQNNGV in the germline V gene. CDR3 amino acids: CASSLGVRKQETQYF. CDR3 DNA sequence: TGTGCCAGCAGCTTAGGGGTCAGAAAGCAAGAGACCCAGTACTTC. Full variable domain (outside the CDR3, taken from reference TRBV11-2 and TRBJ2-5): EAGVAQSPRYKIIEKRQSVAFWCNPISGHATLYWYQQILGQGPKLLIQFQNNGVVDDSQLPKDRFSAERLKGVDSTLKIQPAKLEDSAVYLCASSLGVRKQETQYFGPGTRLLVL.

V gene TRBV6-2 or TRBV6-3 combines with J gene TRBJ1-4, with 7 positions matching TRBD1. CDR1 and CDR2 from the germline V gene are MNHEY and SVGEGT. J was trimmed by 0 bases and V by 5 bases; bases with no gene match: 6. This CDR3 contains 16 residues. The CDR3 DNA follows: TGTGCCAGCAGTCACATACAGGGGCCAACTAATGAAAAACTGTTTTTT. Its protein is CASSHIQGPTNEKLFF.

In its sample, this clonotype was seen once. The V and J genes are TRBV6-5 and TRBJ1-6, with a weak D call TRBD1 (6 bases). Trimming took off 2 bases at V and 7 bases at J, with 18 bases between the two ends. Germline CDR1 MNHEY, CDR2 SVGAGI. CDR3 length: 17 amino acids. CDR3 in amino acids: CASSYQNRRGGNSPLHF. DNA for the CDR3: TGTGCCAGCAGTTACCAAAATCGCAGGGGTGGGAATTCACCCCTCCACTTT.

This chain connects TRBV18 to TRBJ2-4, with D possibly being TRBD2 (5 bases). Trimming took 6 bases from V and 13 from J, leaving 19 bases between them. The CDR3 length is 13 residues. From germline, CDR1 is KGHSH and CDR2 LQKENI. CDR3 bases: TGTGCCAGCTCGTCGTTCGACTCCTGGGAGCAGTACTTC. This sequence encodes CASSSFDSWEQYF.

As for this clonotype: Germline is not matched at one junction end, which may reflect a read error. The chain joins TRBV4-3 to TRBJ2-1; TRBD2 matches 10 bases. CDR1 and CDR2 from the germline V gene are LGHNA and YSLEER. The CDR3 contains 15 residues. The DNA for the CDR3 is TGCGCCGGCAGCCAAGCACTAGCGGGGACCAATGAGCAGTTCTTC. This encodes CAGSQALAGTNEQFF.

The chain recombines TRBV27 with TRBJ2-4, with 7 bases that match TRBD2. V was pared by 2 bases and J by 1 base, with 2 bases of the junction left unmatched. Germline assignment: CDR1 MNHEY and CDR2 SMNVEV (reference sequence). This CDR3 contains 15 residues. CDR3 region: CASSLAGDAKNIQYF. DNA for the CDR3: TGTGCCAGCAGTTTAGCGGGGGACGCCAAAAACATTCAGTACTTC.

This clonotype occurred a few times. The genes are TRBV20-1 and TRBJ2-3; D is uncertain. The CDR3 loop spans 16 amino acids. V was pared by 5 bases and J by 2 bases, with 20 bases between. Germline CDR1 and CDR2: DFQATT and SNEGSKA (reference sequence). DNA for the CDR3: TGCAGTGCTGTTCCTATCCGGGCAAGAGTCACAGATACGCAGTATTTT. Encoded protein: CSAVPIRARVTDTQYF.

This clonotype was seen more than once but under ten times. The chain recombines TRBV6-5 with TRBJ2-3; TRBD2 is a possible D gene (6 bases). Per the germline V gene, CDR1 is MNHEY and CDR2 is SVGAGI. This CDR3 comprises 17 residues. V lost 0 bases to trimming and J lost 1 base, with 14 bases between them. This CDR3 is CASSYSIPSVGTDTQYF. CDR3 sequence (DNA): TGTGCCAGCAGTTACTCGATCCCTAGCGTGGGCACAGATACGCAGTATTTT.

The chain couples TRBV6-6 to TRBJ2-5; no definite D call. Germline CDR1 MNHNY, CDR2 SVGAGI (reference sequence). V was shortened by 5 bases and J by 4 bases, with 17 bases between the two germline ends. The length of the CDR3 is 15 residues. DNA for the CDR3: TGTGCCAGCAGTCCCAGTAGCAGTTGGTTAGAGACCCAGTACTTC. Translated: CASSPSSSWLETQYF.